This T cell receptor beta chain stems from a study of graft-versus-host responses after intestinal transplantation (dated by TCRdb to the early 2020s). Broadly, across the study: The transplants that recipients got were multivisceral, liver-intestinal, or isolated intestinal. Graft-versus-host and host-versus-graft alloreactive T cell clones were tracked in the graft, circulation and bone marrow after intestinal transplantation using bulk TCR-beta CDR3 sequencing. Alloreactive clones were identified by sequencing pre-transplant mixed lymphocyte reaction products and comparing them with unstimulated pre-transplant donor and recipient T cells. Every recipient was given anti-thymocyte globulin induction, followed by 2 to 4 years of maintenance tacrolimus and steroids. A peak of at least 4% donor T cells among recipient peripheral blood mononuclear cells was the definition used for donor T cell macrochimerism. Rather than going through the commercial service, samples from three later patients were sequenced in-house on an Illumina MiSeq and processed with MiXCR. Of the 20 to 30 intestinal transplant recipients enrolled in the cohort, one of whom was a retransplant, a few patients without pretransplant specimens were excluded. The study at large found these results: Conclusions were limited by the relatively low number and heterogeneity of intestinal transplant patients. GvH clones turned up in recipient bone marrow, with some appearing earlier in ileal mucosa or blood, a pattern consistent with an intestinal mucosal origin. Early after transplant, declines in HvG clones were associated with peak levels of circulating GvH clones. In the allografts of patients with donor T cell macrochimerism, GvH to HvG T cell clonal ratios were high.

Blood samples were collected up to 4 times in the first month after transplant and then at least monthly when available. The receptor library was made with the immunoSEQ multiplex PCR assay. Adaptive Biotechnologies carried out high-throughput TCR-beta CDR3 sequencing of genomic DNA for most patients. As for the original processing: TCR sequencing data were retrieved from Adaptive's ImmunoSEQ software for roughly 17 patients, whereas a few other patients were processed with MiXCR and VDJtools. CDR3 nucleotide sequences shared between donor and recipient were removed because their origin could not be assigned. Alloreactive clones required at least 2-fold expansion over unstimulated cells and minimum CFSE-low frequency of 0.002% (template counts) or 0.001% (read counts). Clones were considered mappable if detected in sequenced pre-transplant spleen, lymph node, or MLR CFSE-low populations of the donor or recipient. The cumulative frequency of alloreactive clones was calculated as a percentage of all sequences, weighted by copy number. Sourced from immuneACCESS, this table was stored by TCRdb with only in-frame sequences that have V and J called. A share of the clones is absent; for the studies checked, an unresolved V gene accounts for under half, and the remainder has no known explanation. The V and J calls and clone size are taken from that table; D and trimming were inferred from the DNA. The sample yields about 98,000 clones; more than 75% were counted once. 1.4% of the sample goes to the ten largest clones.

Comment on this clone: Its recognized antigen is unknown. The sample holds no much larger clone one base away, and base qualities are not on file.

The CDR1 and CDR2 encoded by the germline V gene (reference sequence) are SEHNR and FQNEAQ. From the cysteine up to the phenylalanine, the CDR3 has a length of 18 residues. Only CDR3 DNA is held: 54 bases, read in frame from base 1. The junction shows trimming of 0 bases on V and 5 bases on J, and the gene matches do not reach 7 bases of it. Sequences were derived from PBMCs, sampled 255 days after intestinal transplant. The chain is assembled from TRBV7-9 and TRBJ2-1, and 13 junctional nucleotides match TRBD2. The sequence was collected from a human patient who received an intestinal transplant, so some T cells may come from the graft donor. The CDR3 protein sequence reads: CASSLAGLAGALNNEQFF. The sequenced DNA: TGTGCCAGCAGCTTAGCAGGACTAGCGGGAGCCCTCAACAATGAGCAGTTCTTC.